The rows below give T cell receptor beta chains drawn from one sample of a study of blood T cells in healthy people across ages. TCRdb reprocessed the 5' RACE reads via MiXCR and lists one record per CDR3 protein. Of more than 600,000 distinct CDR3 sequences listed, 25% were seen once; the top ten hold just under 9.5%. This sample was shared with a second study, whose subject was T cells of mothers and their children.

Material for sequencing was blood. Receptors were obtained from a boy aged 5-17 years in good health. The CDR3 runs from the conserved cysteine through the conserved F or W. Fields, in order: clone size, J gene, D gene, V gene, CDR3 length, CDR3 protein, CDR3 DNA. D genes are given only for firm matches. Clone size, where shown, is once, few, many, or a class for clones that have expanded.

clone size: few
J gene: TRBJ1-5
D gene: -
V gene: TRBV6-1
CDR3 length: 15
CDR3 protein: CASSAGRGVYQPQHF
CDR3 DNA: TGTGCCAGCAGTGCCGGGAGGGGGGTTTATCAGCCCCAGCATTTT

clone size: -
J gene: TRBJ1-5
D gene: -
V gene: TRBV6-2/TRBV6-3
CDR3 length: 16
CDR3 protein: CASSYRPAGSNQPQHF
CDR3 DNA: TGTGCCAGCAGTTACCGGCCAGCGGGAAGCAATCAGCCCCAGCATTTT

clone size: -
J gene: TRBJ2-7
D gene: -
V gene: TRBV6-6
CDR3 length: 16
CDR3 protein: CASSYLTAGLSYEQYF
CDR3 DNA: TGTGCCAGCAGTTACTTAACGGCTGGGCTGAGCTACGAGCAGTACTTC

clone size: few
J gene: TRBJ2-2
D gene: -
V gene: TRBV20-1
CDR3 length: 13
CDR3 protein: CSARNTNTGELFF
CDR3 DNA: TGCAGTGCTAGAAACACTAACACCGGGGAGCTGTTTTTT

clone size: once
J gene: TRBJ2-2
D gene: TRBD1
V gene: TRBV4-2
CDR3 length: 16
CDR3 protein: CASSHQGQGRAGELFF
CDR3 DNA: TGTGCCAGCAGCCACCAGGGACAGGGACGGGCCGGGGAGCTGTTTTTT

clone size: -
J gene: TRBJ2-3
D gene: -
V gene: TRBV6-5
CDR3 length: 15
CDR3 protein: CASSSPAGSTDTQYF
CDR3 DNA: TGTGCCAGCAGCTCTCCCGCGGGAAGCACAGATACGCAGTATTTT

clone size: few
J gene: TRBJ2-1
D gene: TRBD2
V gene: TRBV20-1
CDR3 length: 14
CDR3 protein: CSARDGTSSNEQFF
CDR3 DNA: TGCAGTGCTAGAGATGGGACTAGTTCCAATGAGCAGTTCTTC

clone size: -
J gene: TRBJ2-1
D gene: TRBD1
V gene: TRBV28
CDR3 length: 15
CDR3 protein: CAKRGRRSIYNEQFF
CDR3 DNA: TGTGCCAAGAGGGGGCGGAGGAGCATTTACAATGAGCAGTTCTTC

clone size: -
J gene: TRBJ2-7
D gene: TRBD2
V gene: TRBV7-2
CDR3 length: 16
CDR3 protein: CASSLYSGGRSYEQYF
CDR3 DNA: TGTGCCAGCAGCTTATATAGCGGGGGCCGCTCCTACGAGCAGTACTTC

clone size: -
J gene: TRBJ2-7
D gene: TRBD1
V gene: TRBV5-1
CDR3 length: 14
CDR3 protein: CASSPTGDLYEQYF
CDR3 DNA: TGCGCCAGCAGCCCGACAGGGGACCTCTACGAGCAGTACTTC

clone size: few
J gene: TRBJ2-3
D gene: TRBD1
V gene: TRBV12-3/TRBV12-4
CDR3 length: 14
CDR3 protein: CASSPTGLEVTQCF
CDR3 DNA: TGTGCCAGCAGCCCGACAGGGCTGGAGGTTACGCAGTGTTTT

clone size: -
J gene: TRBJ1-2
D gene: TRBD1
V gene: TRBV19
CDR3 length: 15
CDR3 protein: CASSMGQGVIYGYTF
CDR3 DNA: TGTGCCAGTAGTATGGGACAGGGGGTCATCTATGGCTACACCTTT

clone size: few
J gene: TRBJ2-3
D gene: -
V gene: TRBV3-1
CDR3 length: 14
CDR3 protein: CASSQLTRTDTQYF
CDR3 DNA: TGTGCCAGCAGCCAATTAACCCGCACAGATACGCAGTATTTT

clone size: few
J gene: TRBJ2-1
D gene: TRBD1
V gene: TRBV2
CDR3 length: 13
CDR3 protein: CASRGTGMNEQFF
CDR3 DNA: TGTGCCAGCAGGGGGACAGGAATGAATGAGCAGTTCTTC

clone size: -
J gene: TRBJ1-5
D gene: -
V gene: TRBV3-1
CDR3 length: 14
CDR3 protein: CASSQDPFDRPQHF
CDR3 DNA: TGTGCCAGCAGCCAAGATCCGTTTGACAGGCCCCAGCATTTT

clone size: few
J gene: TRBJ2-7
D gene: -
V gene: TRBV20-1
CDR3 length: 13
CDR3 protein: CSARGTWGGEQYF
CDR3 DNA: TGCAGTGCTAGAGGAACGTGGGGAGGCGAGCAGTACTTC

clone size: -
J gene: TRBJ2-4
D gene: TRBD2
V gene: TRBV28
CDR3 length: 16
CDR3 protein: CASSFRPGGSWNIQYF
CDR3 DNA: TGTGCCAGCAGTTTCCGACCGGGGGGGAGTTGGAACATTCAGTACTTC

clone size: -
J gene: TRBJ1-6
D gene: -
V gene: TRBV6-1
CDR3 length: 13
CDR3 protein: CASSERNVTPLHF
CDR3 DNA: TGTGCCAGCAGTGAACGGAATGTAACACCCCTCCACTTT

clone size: few
J gene: TRBJ2-1
D gene: -
V gene: TRBV7-3
CDR3 length: 16
CDR3 protein: CASSLNGGHSYNEQFF
CDR3 DNA: TGTGCCAGCAGCTTAAACGGGGGACACTCCTACAATGAGCAGTTCTTC

clone size: -
J gene: TRBJ2-7
D gene: -
V gene: TRBV12-5
CDR3 length: 12
CDR3 protein: CASGLDSYEQYF
CDR3 DNA: TGTGCTAGTGGTTTAGACAGCTACGAGCAGTACTTC

clone size: few
J gene: TRBJ2-6
D gene: -
V gene: TRBV12-3/TRBV12-4
CDR3 length: 12
CDR3 protein: CASSLDSLRLTF
CDR3 DNA: TGTGCCAGCAGTTTGGACAGCTTACGCTTGACTTTC

clone size: -
J gene: TRBJ1-1
D gene: -
V gene: TRBV14
CDR3 length: 15
CDR3 protein: CASSQGGRGNTEAFF
CDR3 DNA: TGTGCCAGCAGCCAAGGAGGTCGAGGGAACACTGAAGCTTTCTTT

clone size: -
J gene: TRBJ1-3
D gene: -
V gene: TRBV18
CDR3 length: 14
CDR3 protein: CATERVSAGNTIYF
CDR3 DNA: TGTGCCACCGAGCGGGTGAGCGCTGGAAACACCATATATTTT

clone size: -
J gene: TRBJ2-5
D gene: TRBD2
V gene: TRBV6-5
CDR3 length: 16
CDR3 protein: CTSSYATSGRQETQYF
CDR3 DNA: TGTACCAGCAGTTACGCGACTAGCGGGAGACAAGAGACCCAGTACTTC

clone size: -
J gene: TRBJ2-7
D gene: -
V gene: TRBV29-1
CDR3 length: 13
CDR3 protein: CSVEGAGTYEQYF
CDR3 DNA: TGCAGCGTTGAAGGGGCCGGTACCTACGAGCAGTACTTC

clone size: -
J gene: TRBJ1-2
D gene: TRBD1
V gene: TRBV2
CDR3 length: 15
CDR3 protein: CASGGQGKRNYGYTF
CDR3 DNA: TGTGCCAGCGGGGGACAGGGGAAGAGGAACTATGGCTACACCTTC

clone size: -
J gene: TRBJ2-7
D gene: TRBD1
V gene: TRBV13
CDR3 length: 14
CDR3 protein: CASSLRDRVYEQYF
CDR3 DNA: TGTGCCAGCAGCTTGAGGGACAGGGTCTACGAGCAGTACTTC

clone size: -
J gene: TRBJ2-3
D gene: -
V gene: TRBV20-1
CDR3 length: 12
CDR3 protein: CSASLRSDTQYF
CDR3 DNA: TGCAGTGCTAGTCTTCGGTCAGATACGCAGTATTTT

clone size: -
J gene: TRBJ2-3
D gene: -
V gene: TRBV7-2
CDR3 length: 15
CDR3 protein: CASSLGAAGTDTQYF
CDR3 DNA: TGTGCCAGCAGCTTAGGCGCCGCGGGCACAGATACGCAGTATTTT

clone size: -
J gene: TRBJ1-3
D gene: -
V gene: TRBV25-1
CDR3 length: 13
CDR3 protein: CASRGSSGNTIYF
CDR3 DNA: TGTGCCAGCCGGGGTTCCTCTGGAAACACCATATATTTT

clone size: -
J gene: TRBJ1-1
D gene: -
V gene: TRBV7-3
CDR3 length: 15
CDR3 protein: CASSSGQFANTEAFF
CDR3 DNA: TGTGCCAGCAGCTCCGGACAGTTCGCGAACACTGAAGCTTTCTTT

clone size: -
J gene: TRBJ2-7
D gene: -
V gene: TRBV20-1
CDR3 length: 14
CDR3 protein: CSARSNRGAYEQYF
CDR3 DNA: TGCAGTGCTAGATCTAATAGGGGGGCCTACGAGCAGTACTTC

clone size: few
J gene: TRBJ2-5
D gene: -
V gene: TRBV25-1
CDR3 length: 13
CDR3 protein: CASSEPLRETQYF
CDR3 DNA: TGTGCCAGCAGTGAACCACTTAGGGAGACCCAGTACTTC

clone size: few
J gene: TRBJ1-1
D gene: -
V gene: TRBV29-1
CDR3 length: 11
CDR3 protein: CSSLMNTEAFF
CDR3 DNA: TGCAGCTCCCTAATGAACACTGAAGCTTTCTTT

clone size: few
J gene: TRBJ1-3
D gene: -
V gene: TRBV12-3/TRBV12-4
CDR3 length: 16
CDR3 protein: CASSVRDTSSGNTIYF
CDR3 DNA: TGTGCCAGCAGTGTCCGGGACACAAGCTCTGGAAACACCATATATTTT

clone size: few
J gene: TRBJ2-4
D gene: -
V gene: TRBV21-1
CDR3 length: 13
CDR3 protein: CASSPRGKNIQYF
CDR3 DNA: TGTGCCAGTAGTCCAAGGGGGAAAAACATTCAGTACTTC

clone size: few
J gene: TRBJ1-5
D gene: -
V gene: TRBV3-1
CDR3 length: 15
CDR3 protein: CASSPQASFNQPQHF
CDR3 DNA: TGTGCCAGCAGCCCCCAAGCGAGTTTCAATCAGCCCCAGCATTTT

clone size: -
J gene: TRBJ1-1
D gene: -
V gene: TRBV29-1
CDR3 length: 13
CDR3 protein: CSVEGQSGTEAFF
CDR3 DNA: TGCAGCGTGGAGGGGCAGTCGGGGACTGAAGCTTTCTTT

clone size: -
J gene: TRBJ2-7
D gene: TRBD2
V gene: TRBV7-9
CDR3 length: 17
CDR3 protein: CASSLTLGLAATYEQYF
CDR3 DNA: TGTGCCAGCAGCTTAACCCTGGGACTAGCGGCGACCTACGAGCAGTACTTC

clone size: few
J gene: TRBJ2-5
D gene: -
V gene: TRBV20-1
CDR3 length: 13
CDR3 protein: CSARVTGQETQYF
CDR3 DNA: TGCAGTGCTAGAGTAACAGGGCAAGAGACCCAGTACTTC

clone size: few
J gene: TRBJ2-7
D gene: -
V gene: TRBV29-1
CDR3 length: 12
CDR3 protein: CSVETVSYEQYF
CDR3 DNA: TGCAGCGTTGAAACAGTCTCCTACGAGCAGTACTTC

clone size: -
J gene: TRBJ2-7
D gene: TRBD1
V gene: TRBV15
CDR3 length: 15
CDR3 protein: CATSTGTGAGYEQYF
CDR3 DNA: TGTGCCACCAGCACCGGGACAGGGGCTGGCTACGAGCAGTACTTC